The present entry profiles one TCR beta chain with its context. The antigen remains undetermined. The V end lost 1 base, the J end lost 1 base, and 10 bases lay between the germline ends. Germline-derived CDR1 and CDR2 are SGHVS and FQNEAQ. The CDR3 runs to 16 residues. The naive CD8 population came from CD45RO-negative cells selected for CCR7, without terminally differentiated effector memory CD45RA+ cells. Each of the donors was a healthy adult who was HIV-negative and had not had a recent acute infection or vaccination. DNA at 200 ng, tens of thousands of T cell genomes, went into sorted-subset replicate PCRs. This table comes from immunoSEQ multiplex PCR, and its TCRdb copy is limited to in-frame clones, with some not included. This sample has around 2,000,000 clones, with approximately 94% found just once. This sample is part of a study of shared clonotypes between healthy human individuals. Whole-study findings and limits: For naive CD4 cells, 4% to 6% of clonotypes were shared across a few donors.

This clonotype originated in a man in his late teens or twenties in good health. The sample taken for sequencing was naive CD8+ T cells sorted from blood. The chain carries TRBV7-8 and TRBJ2-2; D is uncertain. CDR3 nucleotides: TGTGCCAGCAGCTTAGTGGGTAGCCTGAACACCGGGGAGCTGTTTTTT. Translation: CASSLVGSLNTGELFF.